These T cell receptor beta chains were read from a single sample in a study of cytomegalovirus exposure and HLA in healthy donors. The assay was immunoSEQ multiplex PCR, and TCRdb's table has in-frame clones only and misses some. The repertoire consists of 95,000 to 130,000 clones, with roughly three quarters occurring once and the leading ten covering 1.6%. The sequenced material came from PBMCs. The receptor set was obtained from a woman aged 18-29 years in good health and CMV-seronegative. The CDR3 runs from the conserved cysteine through the conserved F or W. Fields, in order: J gene, D gene, V gene, clone size, CDR3 protein, CDR3 DNA. The D gene is left open where the match is weak. Size tells how often a clone was seen (once, few, many) or the class of an expanded clone, and some rows leave it out.

j_call: TRBJ2-3; d_call: -; v_call: TRBV28; clone_size: -; cdr3_aa: CASSSGSDTQYF; cdr3_nt: TGTGCCAGCAGTTCAGGGTCAGATACGCAGTATTTT
j_call: TRBJ2-1; d_call: TRBD1; v_call: TRBV29-1; clone_size: -; cdr3_aa: CSVNGQGSPGYNEQFF; cdr3_nt: TGCAGCGTTAACGGACAGGGCTCCCCCGGCTACAATGAGCAGTTCTTC
j_call: TRBJ1-3; d_call: -; v_call: TRBV6-5; clone_size: -; cdr3_aa: CASSSGFPNSGNTIYF; cdr3_nt: TGTGCCAGCAGTTCAGGGTTCCCTAACTCTGGAAACACCATATATTTT
j_call: TRBJ1-2; d_call: -; v_call: TRBV11-2; clone_size: -; cdr3_aa: CASSLSQGRDGYTF; cdr3_nt: TGTGCCAGCAGCTTATCTCAGGGGAGGGATGGCTACACCTTC
j_call: TRBJ1-4; d_call: -; v_call: TRBV6-5; clone_size: -; cdr3_aa: CASSYSRGGANEKLFF; cdr3_nt: TGTGCCAGCAGTTACTCGAGGGGGGGGGCTAATGAAAAACTGTTTTTT
j_call: TRBJ2-7; d_call: TRBD1; v_call: TRBV9; clone_size: -; cdr3_aa: CASSQKGIGGDPSREQYF; cdr3_nt: TGTGCCAGCAGCCAAAAAGGGATAGGGGGCGACCCCTCTCGGGAGCAGTACTTC
j_call: TRBJ2-1; d_call: -; v_call: TRBV4-1; clone_size: -; cdr3_aa: CASSQYPGSEQFF; cdr3_nt: TGCGCCAGCAGCCAATATCCGGGAAGTGAGCAGTTCTTC
j_call: TRBJ1-1; d_call: -; v_call: TRBV7-9; clone_size: -; cdr3_aa: CASSLEGGNTEAFF; cdr3_nt: TGTGCCAGCAGCTTAGAGGGAGGGAACACTGAAGCTTTCTTT
j_call: TRBJ2-2; d_call: -; v_call: TRBV2; clone_size: -; cdr3_aa: CASSRTNTGELFF; cdr3_nt: TGTGCCAGCAGTAGGACAAACACCGGGGAGCTGTTTTTT
j_call: TRBJ2-7; d_call: TRBD2; v_call: TRBV7-6; clone_size: once; cdr3_aa: CASSLAGGNEQYF; cdr3_nt: TGTGCCAGCAGCTTAGCCGGGGGGAACGAGCAGTACTTC
j_call: TRBJ2-5; d_call: -; v_call: TRBV14; clone_size: -; cdr3_aa: CASSHQQRQETQYF; cdr3_nt: TGTGCCAGCAGCCACCAGCAGCGGCAAGAGACCCAGTACTTC
j_call: TRBJ1-2; d_call: -; v_call: TRBV29-1; clone_size: -; cdr3_aa: CSVVRAGGLGRYGYTF; cdr3_nt: TGCAGCGTTGTGAGGGCAGGAGGCCTCGGCCGGTATGGCTACACCTTC
j_call: TRBJ2-1; d_call: TRBD1; v_call: TRBV7-2; clone_size: -; cdr3_aa: CASSLSWDRDYNEQFF; cdr3_nt: TGTGCCAGCAGCTTATCTTGGGACAGGGATTACAATGAGCAGTTCTTC
j_call: TRBJ2-7; d_call: -; v_call: TRBV15; clone_size: once; cdr3_aa: CATSRDTTYEQYF; cdr3_nt: TGTGCCACCAGCAGGGACACCACCTACGAGCAGTACTTC
j_call: TRBJ2-1; d_call: TRBD1; v_call: TRBV10-3; clone_size: -; cdr3_aa: CAIRWGGQGLNEQFF; cdr3_nt: TGTGCCATCAGGTGGGGTGGACAGGGTCTCAATGAGCAGTTCTTC
j_call: TRBJ2-5; d_call: -; v_call: TRBV6-1; clone_size: -; cdr3_aa: CASSIQGRQYF; cdr3_nt: TGTGCCAGCAGTATACAGGGTAGGCAGTACTTC
j_call: TRBJ1-4; d_call: -; v_call: TRBV5-1; clone_size: -; cdr3_aa: CASSLTGYGGEKLFF; cdr3_nt: TGCGCCAGCAGCTTGACGGGGTACGGGGGTGAAAAACTGTTTTTT
j_call: TRBJ1-1; d_call: -; v_call: TRBV9; clone_size: -; cdr3_aa: CASSLRGNTEAFF; cdr3_nt: TGTGCCAGCAGCCTCCGCGGGAACACTGAAGCTTTCTTT
j_call: TRBJ2-7; d_call: -; v_call: TRBV7-8; clone_size: -; cdr3_aa: CASSLGMTAAIYEQYF; cdr3_nt: TGTGCCAGCAGCTTGGGGATGACAGCAGCCATCTACGAGCAGTACTTC
j_call: TRBJ2-1; d_call: -; v_call: TRBV7-3; clone_size: few; cdr3_aa: CASRAGGKDEQFF; cdr3_nt: TGTGCCAGCAGGGCCGGAGGGAAGGATGAGCAGTTCTTC
j_call: TRBJ1-5; d_call: -; v_call: TRBV19; clone_size: few; cdr3_aa: CASSRVGSNQPQHF; cdr3_nt: TGTGCCAGTAGCAGGGTCGGGAGCAATCAGCCCCAGCATTTT
j_call: TRBJ2-1; d_call: TRBD2; v_call: TRBV11-3; clone_size: -; cdr3_aa: CASSFTSGGVEQFF; cdr3_nt: TGTGCCAGCAGCTTCACTAGCGGGGGGGTTGAGCAGTTCTTC
j_call: TRBJ2-5; d_call: TRBD2; v_call: TRBV5-1; clone_size: -; cdr3_aa: CASRAGSGGRETQYF; cdr3_nt: TGCGCCAGCAGGGCCGGCAGCGGGGGCCGAGAGACCCAGTACTTC
j_call: TRBJ2-7; d_call: -; v_call: TRBV6-1; clone_size: -; cdr3_aa: CASQLGTVYEQYF; cdr3_nt: TGTGCCAGCCAGCTAGGGACTGTGTACGAGCAGTACTTC
j_call: TRBJ1-1; d_call: -; v_call: TRBV5-4; clone_size: -; cdr3_aa: CASSTRGQLVPEAFF; cdr3_nt: TGTGCCAGCAGCACTCGAGGCCAGCTCGTCCCTGAAGCTTTCTTT
j_call: TRBJ1-4; d_call: -; v_call: TRBV19; clone_size: once; cdr3_aa: CASSMAAGNEKLFF; cdr3_nt: TGTGCCAGTAGTATGGCGGCAGGGAATGAAAAACTGTTTTTT
j_call: TRBJ1-1; d_call: -; v_call: TRBV21-1; clone_size: -; cdr3_aa: CASSKTCGQPNTEAFF; cdr3_nt: TGTGCCAGCAGCAAAACTTGTGGGCAGCCGAACACTGAAGCTTTCTTT
j_call: TRBJ1-1; d_call: TRBD1; v_call: TRBV10-3; clone_size: -; cdr3_aa: CAISESEGTAREAFF; cdr3_nt: TGTGCCATCAGTGAGTCGGAGGGGACAGCGAGGGAAGCTTTCTTT
j_call: TRBJ2-2; d_call: TRBD1; v_call: TRBV7-3; clone_size: few; cdr3_aa: CASSLTTGAGELFF; cdr3_nt: TGTGCCAGCAGCTTAACGACAGGGGCCGGGGAGCTGTTTTTT
j_call: TRBJ2-7; d_call: -; v_call: TRBV6-1; clone_size: few; cdr3_aa: CASSPLLFVYEQYF; cdr3_nt: TGTGCCAGCAGCCCCCTATTGTTCGTCTACGAGCAGTACTTC
j_call: TRBJ1-2; d_call: -; v_call: TRBV5-4; clone_size: -; cdr3_aa: CASSLVAGGYGYTF; cdr3_nt: TGTGCCAGCAGCTTGGTGGCCGGGGGCTATGGCTACACCTTC
j_call: TRBJ2-7; d_call: TRBD1; v_call: TRBV11-2; clone_size: -; cdr3_aa: CASSLAGTGGLYEQYF; cdr3_nt: TGTGCCAGCAGCTTAGCTGGGACAGGGGGTCTCTACGAGCAGTACTTC
j_call: TRBJ2-7; d_call: TRBD2; v_call: TRBV28; clone_size: -; cdr3_aa: CASSPGTSGYEQYF; cdr3_nt: TGTGCCAGCAGTCCGGGGACTAGCGGCTACGAGCAGTACTTC
j_call: TRBJ2-5; d_call: -; v_call: TRBV5-1; clone_size: few; cdr3_aa: CASSLQTERQETQYF; cdr3_nt: TGCGCCAGCAGCCTACAGACAGAGCGCCAAGAGACCCAGTACTTC